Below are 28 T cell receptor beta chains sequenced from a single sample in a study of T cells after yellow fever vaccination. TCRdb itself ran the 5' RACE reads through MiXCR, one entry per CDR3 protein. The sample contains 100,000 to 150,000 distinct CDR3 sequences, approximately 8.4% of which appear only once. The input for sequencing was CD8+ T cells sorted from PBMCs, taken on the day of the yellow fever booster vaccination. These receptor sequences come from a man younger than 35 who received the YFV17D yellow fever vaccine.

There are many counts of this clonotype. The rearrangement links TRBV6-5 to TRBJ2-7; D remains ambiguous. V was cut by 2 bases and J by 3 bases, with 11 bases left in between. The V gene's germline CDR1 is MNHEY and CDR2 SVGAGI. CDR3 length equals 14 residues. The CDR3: CASSYKQILYEQYF. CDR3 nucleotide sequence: TGTGCCAGCAGTTACAAACAGATACTCTACGAGCAGTACTTC.

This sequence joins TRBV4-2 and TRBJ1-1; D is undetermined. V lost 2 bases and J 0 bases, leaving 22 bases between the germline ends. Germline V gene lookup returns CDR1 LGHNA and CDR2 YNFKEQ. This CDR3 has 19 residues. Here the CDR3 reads CASSQYPSETSQMNTEAFF. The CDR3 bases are TGTGCCAGCAGCCAATACCCCTCGGAAACAAGCCAAATGAACACTGAAGCTTTCTTT.

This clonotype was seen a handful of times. CDR3 bases: TGTGCCAGCAGCGCGAAAGGGGGGCCCTACAATGAGCAGTTCTTC. This codes for CASSAKGGPYNEQFF. This chain joins TRBV9 and TRBJ2-1; the D call may be TRBD1 or TRBD2 (6 bases each). Trimming stripped 3 bases from V and 2 bases from J, with 12 bases between. Germline CDR1 and CDR2: SGDLS and YYNGEE. The CDR3 extends over 15 amino acids.

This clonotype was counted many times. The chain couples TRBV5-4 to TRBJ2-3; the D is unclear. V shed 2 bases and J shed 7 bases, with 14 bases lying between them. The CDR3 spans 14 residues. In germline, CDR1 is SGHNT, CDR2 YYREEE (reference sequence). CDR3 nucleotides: TGTGCCAGCAGCTTCGGCCCAGGCATGAATACGCAGTATTTT. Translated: CASSFGPGMNTQYF.

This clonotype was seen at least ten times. Here the CDR3 reads CASRHLGDLNYEQYF. Here the CDR3 DNA reads TGTGCCAGCAGACACCTAGGGGACCTTAACTACGAGCAGTACTTC. The rearrangement links TRBV6-2 or TRBV6-3 to TRBJ2-7, with D perhaps given as TRBD1 or TRBD2 (5 bases each). Germline-derived CDR1 and CDR2 are MNHEY and SVGEGT. CDR3 length: 15 amino acids. The V gene lost 6 bases and the J gene lost 3 bases, with 18 bases spanning the gap.

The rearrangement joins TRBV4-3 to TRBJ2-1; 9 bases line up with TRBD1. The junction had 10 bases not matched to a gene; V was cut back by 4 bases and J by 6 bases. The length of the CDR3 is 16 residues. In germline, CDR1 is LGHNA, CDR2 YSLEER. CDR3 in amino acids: CASSRADRGGFNEQFF. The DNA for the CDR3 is TGCGCCAGCAGCCGAGCAGACAGGGGGGGCTTCAATGAGCAGTTCTTC.

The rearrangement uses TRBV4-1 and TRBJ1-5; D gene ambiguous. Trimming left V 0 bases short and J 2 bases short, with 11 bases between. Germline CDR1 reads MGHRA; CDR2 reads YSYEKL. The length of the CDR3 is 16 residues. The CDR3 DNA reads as TGCGCCAGCAGCCAAGAAGAGGGTCTCGGCAATCAGCCCCAGCATTTT. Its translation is CASSQEEGLGNQPQHF.

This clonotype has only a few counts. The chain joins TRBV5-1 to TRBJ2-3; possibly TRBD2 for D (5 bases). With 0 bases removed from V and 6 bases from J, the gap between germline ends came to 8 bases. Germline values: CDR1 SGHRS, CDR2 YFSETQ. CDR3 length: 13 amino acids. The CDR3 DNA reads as TGCGCCAGCAGCTTGGTTTCGGGGGATACGCAGTATTTT. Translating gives CASSLVSGDTQYF.

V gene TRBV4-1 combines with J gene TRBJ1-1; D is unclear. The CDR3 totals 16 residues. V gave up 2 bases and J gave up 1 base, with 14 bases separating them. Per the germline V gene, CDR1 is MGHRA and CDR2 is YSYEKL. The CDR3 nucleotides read TGCGCCAGCAGCCAACACGTCAGCCTCCAGAACACTGAAGCTTTCTTT. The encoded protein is CASSQHVSLQNTEAFF.

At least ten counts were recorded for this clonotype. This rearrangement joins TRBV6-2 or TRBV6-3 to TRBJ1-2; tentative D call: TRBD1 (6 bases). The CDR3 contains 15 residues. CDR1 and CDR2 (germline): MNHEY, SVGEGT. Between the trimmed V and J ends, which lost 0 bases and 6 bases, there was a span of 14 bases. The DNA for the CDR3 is TGTGCCAGCAGTTACTCCTTGAGGGGGGGTCATGGCTACACCTTC. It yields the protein CASSYSLRGGHGYTF.

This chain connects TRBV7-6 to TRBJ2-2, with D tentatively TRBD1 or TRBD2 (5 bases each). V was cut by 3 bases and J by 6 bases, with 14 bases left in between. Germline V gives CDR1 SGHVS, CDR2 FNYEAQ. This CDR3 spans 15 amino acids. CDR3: CASSFYIQGAGELFF. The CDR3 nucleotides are TGTGCCAGCAGCTTTTATATTCAGGGAGCCGGGGAGCTGTTTTTT.

CDR3 DNA: TGTGCCTGGAGTCATCTCTCACCCCTCCACTTT. This gives the protein CAWSHLSPLHF. The chain has TRBV30 and TRBJ1-6; no clear D gene. V was cut by 2 bases and J by 10 bases, with 6 bases left in between. Germline V CDR1 and CDR2: GTSNPN, SVGIG (reference sequence). The CDR3 length is 11 residues. Complete variable domain (other parts from reference TRBV30 and TRBJ1-6): SQTIHQWPATLVQPVGSPLSLECTVEGTSNPNLYWYRQAAGRGLQLLFYSVGIGQISSEVPQNLSASRPQDRQFILSSKKLLLSDSGFYLCAWSHLSPLHFGNGTRLTVT.

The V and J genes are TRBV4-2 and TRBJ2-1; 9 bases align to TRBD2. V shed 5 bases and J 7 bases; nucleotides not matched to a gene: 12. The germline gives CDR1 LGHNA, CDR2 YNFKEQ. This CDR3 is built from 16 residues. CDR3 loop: CASSVDLGGGANEQFF. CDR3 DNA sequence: TGTGCCAGCAGCGTAGATCTGGGCGGGGGGGCAAATGAGCAGTTCTTC.

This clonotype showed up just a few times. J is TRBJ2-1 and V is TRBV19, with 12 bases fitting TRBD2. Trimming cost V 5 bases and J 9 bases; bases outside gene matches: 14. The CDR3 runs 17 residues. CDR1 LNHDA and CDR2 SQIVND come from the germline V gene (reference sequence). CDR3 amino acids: CASSSHLAGGPRSEQFF. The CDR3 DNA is TGTGCCAGTAGTTCGCATCTAGCGGGGGGGCCAAGGTCTGAGCAGTTCTTC. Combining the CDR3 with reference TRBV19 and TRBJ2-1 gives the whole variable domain DGGITQSPKYLFRKEGQNVTLSCEQNLNHDAMYWYRQDPGQGLRLIYYSQIVNDFQKGDIAEGYSVSREKKESFPLTVTSAQKNPTAFYLCASSSHLAGGPRSEQFFGPGTRLTVL.

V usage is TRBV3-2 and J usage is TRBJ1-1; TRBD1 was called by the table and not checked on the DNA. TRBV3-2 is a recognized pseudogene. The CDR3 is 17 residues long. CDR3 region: CASSQKGDSTLNTEAFF. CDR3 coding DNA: TGTGCCAGCAGCCAAAAGGGGGACAGTACTTTGAACACTGAAGCTTTCTTT.

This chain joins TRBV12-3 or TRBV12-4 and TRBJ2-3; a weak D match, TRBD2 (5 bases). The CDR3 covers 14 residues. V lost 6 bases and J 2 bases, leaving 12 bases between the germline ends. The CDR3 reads CASRGWRPTDTQYF. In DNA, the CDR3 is TGTGCCAGCAGGGGATGGAGGCCCACAGATACGCAGTATTTT.

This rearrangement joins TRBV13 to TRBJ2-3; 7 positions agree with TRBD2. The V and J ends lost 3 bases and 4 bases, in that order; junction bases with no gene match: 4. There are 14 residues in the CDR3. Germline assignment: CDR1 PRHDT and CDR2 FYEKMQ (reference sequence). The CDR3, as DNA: TGTGCCAGCAGCTTGGGGACTACAGCAGATACGCAGTATTTT. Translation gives CASSLGTTADTQYF.

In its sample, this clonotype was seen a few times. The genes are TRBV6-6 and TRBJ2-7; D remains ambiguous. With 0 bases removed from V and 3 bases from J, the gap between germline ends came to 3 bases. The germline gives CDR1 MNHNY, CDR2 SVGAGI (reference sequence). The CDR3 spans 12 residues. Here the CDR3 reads CASSYSVYEQYV. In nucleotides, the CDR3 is TGTGCCAGCAGTTACTCCGTCTACGAGCAGTACGTC.

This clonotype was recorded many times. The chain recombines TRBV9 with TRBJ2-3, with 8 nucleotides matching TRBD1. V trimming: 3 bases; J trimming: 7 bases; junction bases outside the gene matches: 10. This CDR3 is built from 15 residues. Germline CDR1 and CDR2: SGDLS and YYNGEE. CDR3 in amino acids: CASSDRDRLLNTQYF. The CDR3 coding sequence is TGTGCCAGCAGCGACCGGGACAGGCTCCTTAATACGCAGTATTTT. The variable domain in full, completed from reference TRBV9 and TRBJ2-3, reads DSGVTQTPKHLITATGQRVTLRCSPRSGDLSVYWYQQSLDQGLQFLIQYYNGEERAKGNILERFSAQQFPDLHSELNLSSLELGDSALYFCASSDRDRLLNTQYFGPGTRLTVL.

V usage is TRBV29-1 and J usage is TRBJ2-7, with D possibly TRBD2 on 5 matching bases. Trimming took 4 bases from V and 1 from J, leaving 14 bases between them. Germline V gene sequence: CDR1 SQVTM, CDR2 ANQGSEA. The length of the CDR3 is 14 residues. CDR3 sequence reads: CSVVRTDKSYEQYF. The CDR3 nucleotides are TGCAGCGTTGTAAGGACTGATAAATCCTACGAGCAGTACTTC.

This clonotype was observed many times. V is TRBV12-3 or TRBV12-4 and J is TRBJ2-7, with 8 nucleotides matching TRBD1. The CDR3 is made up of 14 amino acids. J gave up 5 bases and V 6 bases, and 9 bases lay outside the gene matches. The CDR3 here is CASRHRGKPNEQYV. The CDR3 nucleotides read TGTGCCAGCAGGCACAGGGGGAAACCAAACGAGCAGTACGTC.

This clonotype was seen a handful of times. Written as DNA, the CDR3 is TGCGCCAGCAGCCCAGGACAGGGTATCCGTGAGCAGTTCTTC. Protein sequence: CASSPGQGIREQFF. The rearrangement uses TRBV4-1 and TRBJ2-1, with TRBD1 matching over 8 bases. CDR3 length: 14 amino acids. Germline V gene lookup returns CDR1 MGHRA and CDR2 YSYEKL. The V segment lost 4 bases and the J segment 9 bases; nucleotides outside the gene matches: 8.

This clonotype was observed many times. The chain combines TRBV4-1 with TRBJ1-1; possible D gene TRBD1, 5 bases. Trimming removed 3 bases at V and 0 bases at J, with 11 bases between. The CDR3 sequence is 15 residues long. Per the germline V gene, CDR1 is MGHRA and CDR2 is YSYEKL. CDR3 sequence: CASSQGQLMNTEAFF. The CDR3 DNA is TGCGCCAGCAGCCAGGGGCAATTAATGAACACTGAAGCTTTCTTT.

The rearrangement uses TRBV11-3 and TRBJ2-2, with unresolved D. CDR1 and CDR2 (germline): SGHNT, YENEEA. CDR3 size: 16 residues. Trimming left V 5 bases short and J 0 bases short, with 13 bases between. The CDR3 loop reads CASSPWTGTNTGELFF. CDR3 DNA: TGTGCCAGCAGCCCCTGGACGGGCACGAACACCGGGGAGCTGTTTTTT.

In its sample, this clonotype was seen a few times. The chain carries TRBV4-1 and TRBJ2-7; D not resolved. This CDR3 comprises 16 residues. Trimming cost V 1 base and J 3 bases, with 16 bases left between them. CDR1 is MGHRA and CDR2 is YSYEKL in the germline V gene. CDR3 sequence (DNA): TGCGCCAGCAGCCAAGTATCAGGCAAATCGGGCTACGAGCAGTACTTC. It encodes CASSQVSGKSGYEQYF.

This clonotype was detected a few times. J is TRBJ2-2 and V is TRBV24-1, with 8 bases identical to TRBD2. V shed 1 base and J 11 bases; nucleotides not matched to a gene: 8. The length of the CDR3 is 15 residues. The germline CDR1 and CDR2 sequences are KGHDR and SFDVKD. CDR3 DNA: TGTGCCACCAGTGATTTAGCGGGGGACACCGAAGAGCTGTTTTTT. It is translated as CATSDLAGDTEELFF.

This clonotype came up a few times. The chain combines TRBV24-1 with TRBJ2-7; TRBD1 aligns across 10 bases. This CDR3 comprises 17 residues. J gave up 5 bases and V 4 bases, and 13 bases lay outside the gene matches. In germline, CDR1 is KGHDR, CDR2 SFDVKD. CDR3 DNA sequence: TGTGCCACCAGTGAACCCGGGACAGGGGTTCAGGCTGACGAGCAGTACGTC. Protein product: CATSEPGTGVQADEQYV.

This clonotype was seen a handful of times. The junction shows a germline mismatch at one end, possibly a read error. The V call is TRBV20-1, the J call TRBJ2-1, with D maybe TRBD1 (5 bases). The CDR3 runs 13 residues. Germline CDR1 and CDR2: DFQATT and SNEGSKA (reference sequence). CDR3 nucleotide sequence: TGCAGTGGTAGACAGTCCCTCTACAATGAGCAGTTCTTC. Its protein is CSGRQSLYNEQFF.